Listed below are T cell receptor beta chains from one sample, sequenced in a study of blood T cell repertoires in COVID-19. Profiling relied on immunoSEQ multiplex PCR, and the TCRdb table lists in-frame clones only, not all of them. The sample has some 510,000 clones, roughly 90% seen once; the top ten hold approximately 1.8%. The specimen sequenced was PBMCs or T cells enriched from blood (not recorded which). Receptors originate from a middle-aged woman who had recovered from COVID-19. The CDR3 runs from the conserved cysteine through the conserved F or W. Not all rows give a size; the values are once, few, many and, for expanded clones, a class.

v_call	clone_size	j_call	cdr3_aa
TRBV7-8	.	TRBJ2-7	CASSSSGSGNEQYF
TRBV7-6	.	TRBJ1-6	CASSPLGPVNSPLHF
TRBV18	once	TRBJ1-2	CASQGQENYGYTF
TRBV5-4	.	TRBJ1-2	CASRDRDGGYTF
TRBV3-1/TRBV3-2	.	TRBJ2-3	CASSPRPLAGVATDTQYF
TRBV3-1/TRBV3-2	.	TRBJ1-2	CASSPGPTNYGYTF
TRBV27	.	TRBJ1-2	CASSHLSGTNYGYTF
TRBV30	.	TRBJ1-2	CAWSVLTGGAPTNYGYTF
TRBV3-1/TRBV3-2	.	TRBJ1-5	CASSQVSGGNQPQHF
TRBV7-2	.	TRBJ2-7	CASRTGGSSGSAIYEQYF
TRBV19	.	TRBJ1-1	CASSLAEAGTEAFF
TRBV5-1	few	TRBJ1-5	CASSPGQDNQPQHF
TRBV3-1/TRBV3-2	.	TRBJ2-2	CASSQVGTSAGELFF
TRBV6-6	.	TRBJ2-5	CASGYSPDRVRETQYF
TRBV5-1	.	TRBJ2-1	CASSLEDGGYNEQFF
TRBV18	.	TRBJ2-5	CASSISAGQETQYF
TRBV19	few	TRBJ1-5	CASSITGFRGNQPQHF
TRBV20-1	.	TRBJ1-1	CSAPPGRPNF
TRBV19	.	TRBJ1-6	CASSSVREESPLHF
TRBV9	few	TRBJ1-2	CASSATGGFYGYTF
TRBV10-3	.	TRBJ1-5	CAISESGQRLNQPQHF